This T cell receptor beta chain appears in the sequencing data of a study of CD8 T cells in Susac syndrome. Random hexamers were used to reverse transcribe the RNA input (about 0.45 to 1 ug). The TCR beta CDR3 was amplified by immunoSEQ multiplex PCR across 54 Vbeta, 13 Jbeta. TCRdb independently ran MiXCR on the immunoSEQ multiplex PCR reads; one entry per CDR3 protein. Among more than 150,000 distinct CDR3 sequences listed, 92% were seen once. From blood CD8+ and CD4+ T cells, TCR beta sequences were generated. The study used healthy donors as controls matched for age and sex. In contrast to the negatively isolated CD8+ and CD4+ T cells, TEMRA cells were FACS-enriched. The CDR3 sequence is 15 residues long. The germline V and J ends were trimmed by 6 bases and 0 bases, with 18 bases remaining between them. The germline gives CDR1 DFQATT, CDR2 SNEGSKA (reference sequence).

The source material was CD4+ T cells from PBMCs. The sequence came from a human donor in good health. The chain links TRBV20-1 to TRBJ2-7; D is uncertain. The CDR3 here is CSAGSSDSPSYEQYF. The CDR3 DNA reads TGCAGTGCAGGGTCCTCAGACTCCCCCTCCTACGAGCAGTACTTC.